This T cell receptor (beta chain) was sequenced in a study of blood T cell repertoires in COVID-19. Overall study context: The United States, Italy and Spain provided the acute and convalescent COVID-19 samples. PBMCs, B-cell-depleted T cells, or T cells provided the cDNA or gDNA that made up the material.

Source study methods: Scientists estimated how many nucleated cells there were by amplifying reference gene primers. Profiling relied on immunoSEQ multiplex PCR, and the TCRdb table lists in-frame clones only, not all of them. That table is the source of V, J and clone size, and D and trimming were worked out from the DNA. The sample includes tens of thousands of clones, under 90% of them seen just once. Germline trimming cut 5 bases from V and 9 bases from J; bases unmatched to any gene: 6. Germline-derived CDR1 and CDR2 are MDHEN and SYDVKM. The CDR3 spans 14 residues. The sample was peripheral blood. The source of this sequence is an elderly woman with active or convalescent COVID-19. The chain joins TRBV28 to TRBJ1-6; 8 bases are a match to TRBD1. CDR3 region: CASSDRGGGSPLHF. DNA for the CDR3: TGTGCCAGCAGTGACAGGGGTGGCGGTTCACCCCTCCACTTT.